Shown below are 19 T cell receptor beta chains from a single sample sequenced in a study of response to subunit inactivated influenza vaccine. TCRdb redid the calling of the RT-PCR reads with MiXCR, one entry per CDR3 protein. The table shows 450,000 to 550,000 distinct CDR3 sequences, with roughly 23% occurring only once. The starting material was CD4+ T cells sorted from PBMCs, obtained approximately 5 days after vaccination. The receptors originated from a man over 45 who received an inactivated influenza vaccine.

In its sample, this clonotype was seen a few times. The gene calls are TRBV10-3 and TRBJ2-3, with 15 positions matching TRBD2. There are 18 residues in the CDR3. Germline loops: CDR1 ENHRY, CDR2 SYGVKD. J lost 0 bases, V lost 7 bases, and 8 bases had no gene match. This CDR3 is CAITDPGLAGGSTDTQYF. The CDR3 nucleotides read TGTGCCATCACCGACCCGGGACTAGCGGGGGGCAGCACAGATACGCAGTATTTT.

This rearrangement joins TRBV19 to TRBJ1-6; 8 nucleotides line up with TRBD1. This CDR3 contains 13 residues. Germline values: CDR1 LNHDA, CDR2 SQIVND (reference sequence). V shed 6 bases and J 13 bases; nucleotides not matched to a gene: 8. CDR3 in amino acids: CASRDRGFSPLHF. CDR3 DNA: TGTGCCAGTAGAGACAGGGGTTTTTCTCCCCTCCACTTT.

This clonotype was detected only a few times. The chain carries TRBV10-3 and TRBJ1-1; D call uncertain. There are 11 residues in the CDR3. The ends were cut back, 3 bases at V and 4 bases at J, with 3 bases in the middle. The germline V gene has CDR1 ENHRY and CDR2 SYGVKD. The CDR3 is CAISDGTEAFF. Here the CDR3 DNA reads TGTGCCATCAGTGATGGCACTGAAGCTTTCTTT.

This clonotype was seen only a few times. The chain uses TRBV12-3 or TRBV12-4 and TRBJ2-3; no clear D gene. CDR3 length: 13 amino acids. The V and J ends lost 1 base and 8 bases respectively, with 10 bases between them. The DNA of the CDR3 is TGTGCCAGCAGTTTAGATCGGCGAAGTACGCAGTATTTT. The encoded protein is CASSLDRRSTQYF.

This clonotype was seen only a few times. The gene calls are TRBV5-1 and TRBJ2-1; 9 nucleotides match TRBD2. There are 16 residues in the CDR3. Trimming cost V 4 bases and J 8 bases; bases outside gene matches: 13. Germline loops: CDR1 SGHRS, CDR2 YFSETQ. The CDR3 nucleotides are TGCGCCAGCAGCGACCGAGCGGGAGGCCCGACGGATGAGCAGTTCTTC. Translating gives CASSDRAGGPTDEQFF.

There are many counts of this clonotype. The chain links TRBV7-2 to TRBJ2-5, with D maybe TRBD2 (6 bases). The CDR3 runs to 16 residues. Germline CDR1 SGHTA, CDR2 FQGNSA. The V gene lost 3 bases and the J gene lost 1 base, with 15 bases spanning the gap. CDR3 DNA sequence: TGTGCCAGCAGCTTTGGAGTCGGGCGGGGCCAAGAGACCCAGTACTTC. This gives the protein CASSFGVGRGQETQYF.

This clonotype occurred many times. The J gene is TRBJ2-1, the V gene TRBV20-1; no clear D. This CDR3 has 16 residues. Germline V gene data show CDR1 as DFQATT and CDR2 as SNEGSKA (reference sequence). Trimming removed 0 bases at V and 5 bases at J, with 17 bases between. The CDR3 is CSAREPRTLYNNEQFF. Here the CDR3 DNA reads TGCAGTGCTAGAGAGCCTAGGACCCTTTACAACAATGAGCAGTTCTTC.

This rearrangement joins TRBV5-1 to TRBJ2-5; D tentatively reads TRBD1 or TRBD2 (6 bases each). Looked up from germline, CDR1 is SGHRS and CDR2 is YFSETQ. The V gene lost 4 bases and the J gene lost 2 bases, with 18 bases spanning the gap. The CDR3 has 16 amino acids. The CDR3 protein is CASSGGGSATQETQYF. CDR3 nucleotides: TGCGCCAGCAGCGGAGGGGGTAGCGCGACTCAAGAGACCCAGTACTTC.

This clonotype has just a few counts. The gene calls are TRBV20-1 and TRBJ2-5, with D unclear. The germline gives CDR1 DFQATT, CDR2 SNEGSKA (reference sequence). V lost 3 bases and J lost 5, with 13 bases in between. This CDR3 has 13 amino acids. The chain's CDR3 is CSARAETTETQYF. The CDR3 DNA follows: TGCAGTGCTAGGGCCGAAACGACGGAGACCCAGTACTTC.

Only a few counts were recorded for this clonotype. The V gene is TRBV4-3, the J gene TRBJ2-5; D gene uncertain. This CDR3 has 15 residues. V lost 1 base to trimming and J lost 5 bases, with 14 bases between them. Germline values: CDR1 LGHNA, CDR2 YSLEER. The CDR3 reads CASSQGAKGSETQYF. CDR3 nucleotide sequence: TGCGCCAGCAGCCAAGGCGCCAAGGGTAGCGAGACCCAGTACTTC.

V usage is TRBV12-3 or TRBV12-4 and J usage is TRBJ2-3; 11 bases agree with TRBD2. This CDR3 has 19 residues. After removal of 4 bases from V and 1 base from J, the junction contained 13 bases not matched to a gene. This CDR3 reads CASSSNRLAGFAGTDTQYF. CDR3 in DNA: TGTGCCAGCAGTTCAAACCGACTAGCGGGGTTTGCAGGCACAGATACGCAGTATTTT.

The chain uses TRBV15 and TRBJ2-3; D tentatively reads TRBD1 or TRBD2 (5 bases each). The germline V gene encodes CDR1 LNHNV and CDR2 YYDKDF (reference sequence). Trimming cost V 1 base and J 0 bases, with 14 bases left between them. This CDR3 comprises 17 residues. The CDR3 loop reads CATSRVWGGPSTDTQYF. The CDR3 nucleotides read TGTGCCACCAGCAGAGTCTGGGGCGGGCCTAGCACAGATACGCAGTATTTT.

The chain joins TRBV14 to TRBJ2-5; the D call may be TRBD1 or TRBD2 (5 bases each). V was trimmed by 1 base and J by 4 bases, leaving 10 bases between them. CDR1 is SGHDN and CDR2 is FVKESK in the germline V gene. CDR3 length: 14 amino acids. CDR3 coding DNA: TGTGCCAGCAGCCAAGGTGGGGGAAGAGAGACCCAGTACTTC. Amino acid sequence: CASSQGGGRETQYF.

V usage is TRBV6-2 or TRBV6-3 and J usage is TRBJ2-5; D is unclear. The CDR3 loop spans 16 amino acids. V was clipped by 0 bases and J by 1 base, with 12 bases between them. The germline CDR1 and CDR2 sequences are MNHEY and SVGEGT. CDR3 DNA sequence: TGTGCCAGCAGTTACTCTTCCCACCGACTCCAAGAGACCCAGTACTTC. It specifies CASSYSSHRLQETQYF.

The chain recombines TRBV6-5 with TRBJ2-3; D is unclear. Trimming removed 4 bases at V and 6 bases at J, with 8 bases between. The CDR3 has 12 amino acids. The germline V gene encodes CDR1 MNHEY and CDR2 SVGAGI. The CDR3 nucleotides are TGTGCCAGCAGTTCAATGGGGGATACGCAGTATTTT. This translates into CASSSMGDTQYF.

In its sample, this clonotype was seen a few times. The V and J genes are TRBV6-5 and TRBJ2-2; D could derive from TRBD1 or TRBD2 (5 bases each). Trimming shortened V by 1 base and J by 2 bases, and 8 bases separated the two germline ends. This CDR3 is built from 15 residues. CDR1 and CDR2 from the germline V gene are MNHEY and SVGAGI. CDR3 DNA sequence: TGTGCCAGCAGTTACTGGGGGATCAACACCGGGGAGCTGTTTTTT. Protein: CASSYWGINTGELFF.

The table lists this clonotype with many counts. The genes are TRBV20-1 and TRBJ1-1, with D perhaps TRBD1 (5 bases). The CDR3 length is 14 residues. V lost 5 bases and J lost 8, with 21 bases in between. Germline V CDR1 and CDR2: DFQATT, SNEGSKA (reference sequence). The CDR3 sequence: CSARSGTHQLEAFF. Here the CDR3 DNA reads TGCAGTGCTCGCTCCGGGACTCATCAGTTAGAAGCTTTCTTT.

The chain links TRBV20-1 to TRBJ2-1, with D unclear. The germline CDR1 and CDR2 sequences are DFQATT and SNEGSKA (reference sequence). Trimming removed 5 bases from V and 3 bases from J, with 14 bases in between. The length of the CDR3 is 14 residues. CDR3 sequence reads: CSAPRPGHYNEQFF. The CDR3 nucleotides are TGCAGTGCTCCGAGACCTGGGCACTACAATGAGCAGTTCTTC.

The rearrangement uses TRBV7-2 and TRBJ1-1; the D gene is possibly TRBD1 (5 bases). Trimming pared 2 bases from V and 3 bases from J, leaving 10 bases between. The CDR3 totals 14 residues. CDR1 is SGHTA, CDR2 FQGNSA, per germline. CDR3 amino acids: CASSLLGGDTEAFF. In nucleotides, the CDR3 is TGTGCCAGCAGCTTACTGGGGGGGGACACTGAAGCTTTCTTT. Together with reference TRBV7-2 and TRBJ1-1, the CDR3 gives the full variable domain: GAGVSQSPSNKVTEKGKDVELRCDPISGHTALYWYRQSLGQGLEFLIYFQGNSAPDKSGLPSDRFSAERTGGSVSTLTIQRTQQEDSAVYLCASSLLGGDTEAFFGQGTRLTVV.